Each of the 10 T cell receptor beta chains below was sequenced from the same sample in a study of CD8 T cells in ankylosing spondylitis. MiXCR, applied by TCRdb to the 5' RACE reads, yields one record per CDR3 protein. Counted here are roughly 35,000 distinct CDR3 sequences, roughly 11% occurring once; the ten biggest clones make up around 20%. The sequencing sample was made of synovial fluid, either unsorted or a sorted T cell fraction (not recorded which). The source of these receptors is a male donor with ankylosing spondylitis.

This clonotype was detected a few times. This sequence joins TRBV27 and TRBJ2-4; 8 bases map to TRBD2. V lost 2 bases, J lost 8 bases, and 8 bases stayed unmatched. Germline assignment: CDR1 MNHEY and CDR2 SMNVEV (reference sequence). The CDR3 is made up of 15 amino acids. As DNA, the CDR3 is TGTGCCAGCAGTTTAGCGGGAGGCCCAGGGCACATTCAGTACTTC. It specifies CASSLAGGPGHIQYF.

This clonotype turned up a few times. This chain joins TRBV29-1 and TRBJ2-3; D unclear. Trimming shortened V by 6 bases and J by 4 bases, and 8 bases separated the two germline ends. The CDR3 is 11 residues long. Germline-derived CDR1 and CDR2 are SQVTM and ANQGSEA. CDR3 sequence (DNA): TGCAGCGTGCGCGAGGCAGATACGCAGTATTTT. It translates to CSVREADTQYF.

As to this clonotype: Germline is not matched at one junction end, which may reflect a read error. The CDR3 DNA reads TGCGCCAGCAGCCCGGATGGGAGGGGGTCCTGCGAGCAGTACTTC. Translation gives CASSPDGRGSCEQYF. The chain joins TRBV5-1 to TRBJ2-7; D perhaps matches TRBD2 (7 bases). This CDR3 region has 15 residues. Germline CDR1 SGHRS, CDR2 YFSETQ.

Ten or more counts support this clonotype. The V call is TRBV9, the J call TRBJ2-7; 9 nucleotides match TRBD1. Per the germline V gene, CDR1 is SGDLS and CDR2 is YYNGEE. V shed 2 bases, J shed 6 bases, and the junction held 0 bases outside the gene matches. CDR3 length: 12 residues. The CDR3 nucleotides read TGTGCCAGCAGCGTGGGACAGGGCGAGCAGTACTTC. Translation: CASSVGQGEQYF.

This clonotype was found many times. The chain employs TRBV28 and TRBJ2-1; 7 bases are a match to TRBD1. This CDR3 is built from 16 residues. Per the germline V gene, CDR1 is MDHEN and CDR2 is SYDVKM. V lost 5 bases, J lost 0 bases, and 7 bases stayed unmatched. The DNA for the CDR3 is TGTGCCAGCAGTCATCGACAGGGTGTCTCCTACAATGAGCAGTTCTTC. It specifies CASSHRQGVSYNEQFF.

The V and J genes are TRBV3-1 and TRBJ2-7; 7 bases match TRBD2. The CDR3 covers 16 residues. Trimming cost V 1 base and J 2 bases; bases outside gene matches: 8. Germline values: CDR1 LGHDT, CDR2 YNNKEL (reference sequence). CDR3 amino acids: CASSQGRDYAPYEQYF. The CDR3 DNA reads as TGTGCCAGCAGCCAAGGCCGGGACTATGCCCCCTACGAGCAGTACTTC.

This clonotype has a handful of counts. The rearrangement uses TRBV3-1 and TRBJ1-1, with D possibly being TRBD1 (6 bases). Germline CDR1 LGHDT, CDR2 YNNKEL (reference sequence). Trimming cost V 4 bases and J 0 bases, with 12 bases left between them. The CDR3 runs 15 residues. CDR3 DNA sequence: TGTGCCAGCAGCCGAACCGGACAGTTGAACACTGAAGCTTTCTTT. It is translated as CASSRTGQLNTEAFF.

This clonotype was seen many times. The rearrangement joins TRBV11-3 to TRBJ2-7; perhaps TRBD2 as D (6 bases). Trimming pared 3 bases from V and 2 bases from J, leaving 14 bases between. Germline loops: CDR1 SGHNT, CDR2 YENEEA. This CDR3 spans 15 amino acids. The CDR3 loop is CASSLGRASAYEQYF. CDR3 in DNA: TGTGCCAGCAGCTTGGGTCGAGCTAGCGCCTACGAGCAGTACTTC.

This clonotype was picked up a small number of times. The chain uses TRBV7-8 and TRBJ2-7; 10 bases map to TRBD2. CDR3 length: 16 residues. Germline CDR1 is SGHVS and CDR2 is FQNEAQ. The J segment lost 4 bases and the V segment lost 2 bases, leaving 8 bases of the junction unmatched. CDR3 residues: CASSLSPGLASYEQYF. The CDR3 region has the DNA TGTGCCAGCAGCTTATCCCCGGGACTAGCGTCATACGAGCAGTACTTC.

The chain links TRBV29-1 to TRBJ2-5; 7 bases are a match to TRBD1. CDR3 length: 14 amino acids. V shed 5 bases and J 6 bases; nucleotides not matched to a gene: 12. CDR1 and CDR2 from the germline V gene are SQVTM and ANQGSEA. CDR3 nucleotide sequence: TGCAGCGTTTTAGCTATAGGGGGCGGAAAGACCCAGTACTTC. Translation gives CSVLAIGGGKTQYF.